The 21 T cell receptor beta chains given below trace back to one sample, sequenced in a study of blood T cell repertoires in COVID-19 (dated by TCRdb to 2018 to 2021). Libraries were constructed by the immunoSEQ multiplex PCR assay. Imported from immuneACCESS, the table was reduced by TCRdb to in-frame sequences with V and J called. These copies leave out some clones; in studies compared against another copy, an unresolved V gene accounts for under half, and the cause of the remainder is not known. This sample lists hundreds of thousands of clones; 75% to 85% were detected once. Of the sample, 4.5% to 6% falls within the top ten clones. The sample was peripheral blood. The receptors here all came from a man between 50 and 59 years old with active or convalescent COVID-19.

The chain couples TRBV2 to TRBJ2-7; D call uncertain. The germline V and J ends were trimmed by 8 bases and 2 bases, with 16 bases remaining between them. Looked up from germline, CDR1 is SNHLY and CDR2 is FYNNEI. The CDR3 length is 14 residues. The CDR3 spells CASVARLLTYEQYF. CDR3 sequence (DNA): TGTGCCAGCGTGGCGAGACTGTTGACCTACGAGCAGTACTTC.

CDR3 nucleotide sequence: TGTGCCAGCAGCGGACTGGCTAACACCGGGGAGCTGTTTTTT. This sequence encodes CASSGLANTGELFF. The chain carries TRBV9 and TRBJ2-2; D is ambiguous. Germline V CDR1 and CDR2: SGDLS, YYNGEE. The CDR3 runs to 14 residues. With 3 bases removed from V and 2 bases from J, the gap between germline ends came to 8 bases.

The chain employs TRBV5-1 and TRBJ1-1; 9 positions agree with TRBD1. The CDR3 runs 14 residues. Germline V gene lookup returns CDR1 SGHRS and CDR2 YFSETQ. Trimming cost V 4 bases and J 5 bases; bases outside gene matches: 6. CDR3 sequence (DNA): TGCGCCAGCAGCGCAGGACAGGGGAAAACTGAAGCTTTCTTT. Translating gives CASSAGQGKTEAFF.

Only a few counts were recorded for this clone. The chain is built from TRBV25-1 and TRBJ1-1, with a weak D call TRBD1 (6 bases). V gave up 5 bases and J gave up 1 base, with 17 bases separating them. CDR1 is MGHDK and CDR2 is SYGVNS in the germline V gene. There are 16 residues in the CDR3. DNA for the CDR3: TGTGCCAGCAGTCCGAGGAGGGGGGGCCCGAACACTGAAGCTTTCTTT. It encodes CASSPRRGGPNTEAFF.

The gene calls are TRBV28 and TRBJ1-3; D gene ambiguous. V was cut by 3 bases and J by 7 bases, with 13 bases left in between. The CDR3 is made up of 14 amino acids. Germline CDR1 and CDR2: MDHEN and SYDVKM. CDR3 sequence reads: CASSFPAFGNTIYF. The CDR3, as DNA: TGTGCCAGCAGTTTCCCAGCCTTCGGGAACACCATATATTTT.

The rearrangement links TRBV19 to TRBJ1-5, with 7 bases lining up with TRBD1. V lost 3 bases, J lost 7 bases, and 9 bases stayed unmatched. Germline CDR1 reads LNHDA; CDR2 reads SQIVND (reference sequence). The CDR3 runs to 15 residues. The CDR3 region is CASSIRTGSGQPQHF. As DNA, the CDR3 is TGTGCCAGTAGTATCCGGACAGGTTCAGGACAGCCCCAGCATTTT.

The chain is built from TRBV4-1 and TRBJ2-3; TRBD2 matches at 9 bases. The V gene's germline CDR1 is MGHRA and CDR2 YSYEKL. The CDR3 is made up of 15 amino acids. With 3 bases clipped from V and 2 bases from J, the junction kept 3 bases outside the gene matches. The CDR3 loop is CASSHGTSSTDTQYF. The DNA of the CDR3 is TGCGCCAGCAGCCATGGGACTAGCTCCACAGATACGCAGTATTTT.

This rearrangement joins TRBV21-1 to TRBJ1-4; TRBD1, the table's D call, was not compared with the DNA. TRBV21-1 is classified as a pseudogene. The CDR3 runs 16 residues. In DNA form, the CDR3 reads TGTGCCAGCAGAAGAATCAGGGGGAAAACTAATGAAAAACTGTTTTTT. This sequence encodes CASRRIRGKTNEKLFF.

This clone has just one count. V and J are TRBV12-3 or TRBV12-4 and TRBJ2-1; the match to TRBD2 covers 7 bases. Losses at the gene ends were 6 bases for V and 6 bases for J; bases not matched to a gene: 2. There are 12 residues in the CDR3. The CDR3 coding sequence is TGTGCCAGCAGGGGCGGGAGCAATGAGCAGTTCTTC. Translating gives CASRGGSNEQFF.

This chain uses TRBV18 with TRBJ1-4, with no clear D. V was cut by 3 bases and J by 2 bases, with 7 bases left in between. From germline, CDR1 is KGHSH and CDR2 LQKENI. This CDR3 contains 14 residues. The DNA of the CDR3 is TGTGCCAGCTCACCGCGGACTACTAATGAAAAACTGTTTTTT. Protein sequence: CASSPRTTNEKLFF. Using reference TRBV18 and TRBJ1-4 for the parts outside the CDR3, the full variable domain is NAGVMQNPRHLVRRRGQEARLRCSPMKGHSHVYWYRQLPEEGLKFMVYLQKENIIDESGMPKERFSAEFPKEGPSILRIQQVVRGDSAAYFCASSPRTTNEKLFFGSGTQLSVL.

V gene TRBV30 combines with J gene TRBJ1-2; 9 positions match TRBD1. This CDR3 has 13 amino acids. Germline loops: CDR1 GTSNPN, CDR2 SVGIG (reference sequence). The ends lost 3 bases at V and 7 bases at J; junction bases unmatched: 6. The CDR3 region is CAWSLQGAPGYTF. The DNA for the CDR3 is TGTGCCTGGAGCCTACAGGGGGCGCCTGGCTACACCTTC.

The chain recombines TRBV4-2 with TRBJ2-5; 8 nucleotides match TRBD1. The V and J ends lost 1 base and 2 bases, in that order; junction bases with no gene match: 6. The germline V gene encodes CDR1 LGHNA and CDR2 YNFKEQ. The CDR3 consists of 16 residues. The CDR3 DNA is TGTGCCAGCAGCCAAGCCCTTACAGGGGGACAAGAGACCCAGTACTTC. Its protein product is CASSQALTGGQETQYF.

The chain has TRBV7-2 and TRBJ1-6, with D maybe TRBD1 (5 bases). Per the germline V gene, CDR1 is SGHTA and CDR2 is FQGNSA. The CDR3 contains 15 residues. The V end was cut by 1 base, the J end by 9 bases, with 13 bases between. The CDR3 sequence: CASSLGGERGSPLHF. As DNA, the CDR3 is TGTGCCAGCAGCTTAGGCGGGGAAAGGGGTTCACCCCTCCACTTT.

The chain employs TRBV5-6 and TRBJ1-1; TRBD1 aligns across 8 bases. The trim removed 4 bases at V and 7 bases at J, leaving 6 bases unmatched. This CDR3 contains 13 residues. CDR1 and CDR2 (germline): SGHDT, YYEEEE. CDR3 sequence (DNA): TGTGCCAGCAGCCTTAGCAGGGGGCTTGAAGCTTTCTTT. Amino acid sequence: CASSLSRGLEAFF.

The chain is built from TRBV7-9 and TRBJ2-3, with 9 bases fitting TRBD1. With 5 bases clipped from V and 2 bases from J, the junction kept 8 bases outside the gene matches. In germline, CDR1 is SEHNR, CDR2 FQNEAQ (reference sequence). This CDR3 comprises 16 residues. The CDR3 DNA reads as TGTGCCAGCAGCCCGCAGACAGGGGGTCTCACAGATACGCAGTATTTT. It encodes CASSPQTGGLTDTQYF.

The rearrangement links TRBV20-1 to TRBJ1-2; the D is unclear. Trimming cost V 5 bases and J 4 bases, with 8 bases left between them. This CDR3 is 11 amino acids long. Germline-derived CDR1 and CDR2 are DFQATT and SNEGSKA (reference sequence). The CDR3 sequence: CSAEGAYGYTF. CDR3 sequence (DNA): TGCAGTGCTGAGGGTGCCTATGGCTACACCTTC.

V gene TRBV5-1 combines with J gene TRBJ1-4; D gene unclear. Between the trimmed V and J ends, which lost 1 base and 4 bases, there was a span of 14 bases. The CDR3 runs to 16 residues. Germline V CDR1 and CDR2: SGHRS, YFSETQ. The CDR3 sequence is CASSLLARGSNEKLFF. CDR3 nucleotide sequence: TGCGCCAGCAGCTTGTTAGCCCGGGGAAGTAATGAAAAACTGTTTTTT.

The CDR3 region is CASSSQQGMGEKLFF. The DNA for the CDR3 is TGTGCCAGCAGCTCCCAGCAGGGGATGGGGGAAAAACTGTTTTTT. The chain recombines TRBV11-2 with TRBJ1-4; possibly TRBD1 for D (6 bases). Trimming took off 4 bases at V and 8 bases at J, with 17 bases between the two ends. Germline lookup yields CDR1 SGHAT and CDR2 FQNNGV. The CDR3 is 15 amino acids.

In this sample, this clone turned up once. The gene calls are TRBV5-1 and TRBJ2-5, with a tentative D call TRBD2 (5 bases). Germline lookup yields CDR1 SGHRS and CDR2 YFSETQ. CDR3 length equals 14 residues. The germline V and J ends were trimmed by 6 bases and 1 base, with 13 bases remaining between them. For the CDR3, the DNA is TGCGCCAGCACGGAGGCCAGTACCCAAGAGACCCAGTACTTC. As protein: CASTEASTQETQYF.

J is TRBJ2-3 and V is TRBV4-3; 7 bases match TRBD1. Germline assignment: CDR1 LGHNA and CDR2 YSLEER. The ends lost 4 bases at V and 5 bases at J; junction bases unmatched: 3. The CDR3 sequence is 13 residues long. For the CDR3, the DNA is TGCGCCAGCAGCCGCCGGGACAGAGATACGCAGTATTTT. It translates to CASSRRDRDTQYF.

This clone was seen just once. The chain couples TRBV9 to TRBJ2-1; TRBD2 is a possible D gene (6 bases). CDR3 length: 15 amino acids. V shed 4 bases and J shed 10 bases, with 21 bases lying between them. The V gene's germline CDR1 is SGDLS and CDR2 YYNGEE. The CDR3 DNA reads as TGTGCCAGCAGCCCTCGTTCTAGCGTTGCGGGGGAGCAGTTCTTC. Amino acids: CASSPRSSVAGEQFF.